These 26 T cell receptor beta chains were sequenced from one sample in a study of patients and donors after allogeneic stem cell transplantation. TCRdb re-called the RT-PCR reads with MiXCR, one entry per CDR3 protein. This sample has 800,000 to 1,000,000 distinct CDR3 sequences, with roughly 17% found just once. Sequenced: blood, either unsorted or a sorted T cell fraction (not recorded which). The receptors shown here come from a human donor who was either an allogeneic HSCT recipient or a stem cell or donor lymphocyte infusion donor (not recorded which). It is not recorded whose cells these are; they may come from a transplant donor.

This clonotype was counted a few times. The genes are TRBV12-3 or TRBV12-4 and TRBJ1-1; the D gene is possibly TRBD1 (6 bases). CDR3 size: 13 residues. The V end lost 5 bases, the J end lost 6 bases, and 13 bases lay between the germline ends. DNA of the CDR3: TGTGCCAGCAGTATCATACAGGGTTCTGAAGCTTTCTTT. Translated, it gives CASSIIQGSEAFF.

The sample holds a few counts of this clonotype. The V gene is TRBV9, the J gene TRBJ2-3; TRBD1 is a possible D gene (6 bases). The ends were cut back, 0 bases at V and 4 bases at J, with 12 bases in the middle. The CDR3 length is 15 residues. The germline CDR1 and CDR2 sequences are SGDLS and YYNGEE. CDR3 nucleotides: TGTGCCAGCAGCGTAGGGGCAGGGGCAGCAGATACGCAGTATTTT. Protein product: CASSVGAGAADTQYF. Full variable domain (missing parts from reference TRBV9 and TRBJ2-3): DSGVTQTPKHLITATGQRVTLRCSPRSGDLSVYWYQQSLDQGLQFLIQYYNGEERAKGNILERFSAQQFPDLHSELNLSSLELGDSALYFCASSVGAGAADTQYFGPGTRLTVL.

The chain employs TRBV25-1 and TRBJ1-1, with 10 bases matching TRBD1. Germline V gene lookup returns CDR1 MGHDK and CDR2 SYGVNS. V shed 0 bases, J shed 5 bases, and the junction held 6 bases outside the gene matches. The CDR3 sequence is 16 residues long. CDR3 DNA: TGTGCCAGCAGTGAATATCCCGGGACAGGGGCGACTGAAGCTTTCTTT. This encodes CASSEYPGTGATEAFF.

This clonotype was seen a few times. CDR3 bases: TGTGCCAGCAGCTTAGGGACAGCCTCTAACTATGGCTACACCTTC. Translated: CASSLGTASNYGYTF. The chain uses TRBV7-9 and TRBJ1-2; a possible D gene is TRBD1 (6 bases). V was pared by 1 base and J by 0 bases, with 9 bases between. The CDR3 contains 15 residues. CDR1 and CDR2 (germline): SEHNR, FQNEAQ (reference sequence).

The chain joins TRBV7-3 to TRBJ2-7, with D tentatively TRBD2 (6 bases). Germline CDR1 SGHTA, CDR2 FQGTGA. Trimming cost V 3 bases and J 0 bases, with 12 bases left between them. The CDR3 loop spans 15 amino acids. CDR3 nucleotide sequence: TGTGCCAGCAGCTTTCGCGGGGCGCGCTCCTACGAGCAGTACTTC. It yields the protein CASSFRGARSYEQYF.

The chain uses TRBV27 and TRBJ1-2; D not certain. The CDR3 runs to 15 residues. With 5 bases removed from V and 0 bases from J, the gap between germline ends came to 13 bases. Germline-derived CDR1 and CDR2 are MNHEY and SMNVEV (reference sequence). Here the CDR3 reads CASSPWRTPNYGYTF. The DNA for the CDR3 is TGTGCCAGCAGTCCCTGGCGGACCCCTAACTATGGCTACACCTTC.

This clonotype was observed a handful of times. The CDR3 spells CASSNTGTGISGYTF. The CDR3 DNA sequence: TGTGCCAGCAGTAATACCGGGACAGGGATCTCTGGCTACACCTTC. This sequence joins TRBV12-3 or TRBV12-4 and TRBJ1-2; 9 bases are shared with TRBD1. The CDR3 runs to 15 residues. With 5 bases clipped from V and 7 bases from J, the junction kept 11 bases outside the gene matches.

This clonotype has just a few counts. One base away lies a much larger clone, so this may be a sequencing read error. The chain is built from TRBV28 and TRBJ2-6; no firm D call. CDR3 length equals 13 residues. Germline assignment: CDR1 MDHEN and CDR2 SYDVKM. V was pared by 7 bases and J by 0 bases, with 4 bases between. CDR3 amino acids: CASNPSGANVLTF. CDR3 sequence (DNA): TGTGCCAGCAACCCCTCTGGGGCCAACGTCCTGACTTTC.

A few counts support this clonotype. The chain employs TRBV20-1 and TRBJ1-5, with D hard to call. The germline gives CDR1 DFQATT, CDR2 SNEGSKA (reference sequence). V gave up 1 base and J gave up 15 bases, with 16 bases separating them. The length of the CDR3 is 12 residues. The CDR3 DNA reads TGCAGTGCTAGAGCGGGTAAAAGGAAATGGCATTTT. The encoded protein is CSARAGKRKWHF.

The chain carries TRBV6-1 and TRBJ2-2, with 7 bases that match TRBD1. Germline CDR1 MNHNS, CDR2 SASEGT. V trimming: 10 bases; J trimming: 3 bases; junction bases outside the gene matches: 11. The CDR3 runs to 15 residues. The CDR3 sequence: CATRPGQLYTGELFF. The DNA for the CDR3 is TGTGCCACCCGGCCGGGACAGCTTTACACCGGGGAGCTGTTTTTT.

The chain links TRBV27 to TRBJ2-1; 7 nucleotides match TRBD1. CDR1 and CDR2 (germline): MNHEY, SMNVEV (reference sequence). This CDR3 contains 16 residues. Trimming took 4 bases from V and 0 from J; bases not matched to a gene: 6. The CDR3 reads CASSSKGTVSYNEQFF. The CDR3 nucleotides are TGTGCCAGCAGTTCCAAGGGGACAGTCTCCTACAATGAGCAGTTCTTC.

This clonotype was counted at least ten times. The chain employs TRBV12-3 or TRBV12-4 and TRBJ1-6; perhaps TRBD1 as D (5 bases). The CDR3 loop spans 15 amino acids. V was pared by 2 bases and J by 8 bases, with 13 bases between. This CDR3 reads CASSLNPGKDSPLHF. The CDR3 nucleotides read TGTGCCAGCAGTTTAAACCCAGGGAAGGATTCACCCCTCCACTTT.

Many counts were recorded for this clonotype. In nucleotides, the CDR3 is TGTGCCAGCAGCTTAGAGGTCGCGGGAGTCGGTCCTTTGGAGACCCAGTACTTC. It yields the protein CASSLEVAGVGPLETQYF. The V and J genes are TRBV11-1 and TRBJ2-5, with 7 bases aligning to TRBD2. The CDR3 consists of 18 residues. V lost 1 base, J lost 5 bases, and 16 bases stayed unmatched. Germline CDR1 is SGHAT and CDR2 is FQDESV (reference sequence).

This chain links TRBV3-1 with TRBJ1-6, with D uncertain. Germline assignment: CDR1 LGHDT and CDR2 YNNKEL (reference sequence). CDR3 length: 18 residues. The V and J ends lost 1 base and 4 bases respectively, with 17 bases between them. This chain's CDR3 is CASSQGSALAVYNSPLHF. CDR3 coding DNA: TGTGCCAGCAGCCAAGGTTCGGCTTTAGCTGTGTATAATTCACCCCTCCACTTT.

This clonotype was counted between two and nine times. V and J are TRBV20-1 and TRBJ1-2; TRBD1 might be the D (6 bases). Trimming cost V 5 bases and J 3 bases, with 28 bases left between them. Germline CDR1 is DFQATT and CDR2 is SNEGSKA (reference sequence). The CDR3 is 18 amino acids. CDR3 bases: TGCAGTGCTCCAATTCCCCAGGGGATCGGGGGTCCTTACTATGGCTACACCTTC. Translated, it gives CSAPIPQGIGGPYYGYTF.

This clonotype was recorded a few times. The chain is built from TRBV11-2 and TRBJ2-1, with D unclear. This CDR3 spans 15 amino acids. The germline CDR1 and CDR2 sequences are SGHAT and FQNNGV. Trimming took off 0 bases at V and 4 bases at J, with 10 bases between the two ends. CDR3 residues: CASSLEADLYNEQFF. Written as DNA, the CDR3 is TGTGCCAGCAGCTTAGAGGCAGACCTGTACAATGAGCAGTTCTTC.

The gene calls are TRBV29-1 and TRBJ2-7; the D gene is possibly TRBD1 (6 bases). CDR1 is SQVTM, CDR2 ANQGSEA, per germline. Trimming took off 3 bases at V and 5 bases at J, with 14 bases between the two ends. The CDR3 has 13 amino acids. Here the CDR3 reads CSVEKGGGNEQYF. The CDR3 bases are TGCAGCGTTGAGAAGGGTGGGGGCAACGAGCAGTACTTC.

This clonotype was counted only a few times. The chain employs TRBV21-1 and TRBJ1-2. TRBV21-1 counts as a pseudogene. The CDR3 has 14 amino acids. The CDR3 nucleotides are TGTGCCAGCAGCAGCATGTACGGCAGCTATGGCTACACCTTC. This gives the protein CASSSMYGSYGYTF.

The rearrangement joins TRBV12-3 or TRBV12-4 to TRBJ2-1; the match to TRBD1 covers 7 bases. The length of the CDR3 is 15 residues. Germline trimming cut 6 bases from V and 9 bases from J; bases unmatched to any gene: 14. CDR3 region: CASSRRGGAGSEQFF. The CDR3 bases are TGTGCCAGCAGCCGTAGAGGGGGCGCAGGAAGTGAGCAGTTCTTC.

The chain couples TRBV15 to TRBJ1-1; TRBD1 is a possible D gene (6 bases). CDR3 size: 15 residues. Germline CDR1 reads LNHNV; CDR2 reads YYDKDF (reference sequence). The V gene lost 1 base and the J gene lost 3 bases, with 12 bases spanning the gap. CDR3 nucleotides: TGTGCCACCAGCAGAGTAGGGGGAGGTTACACTGAAGCTTTCTTT. This gives the protein CATSRVGGGYTEAFF.

There are a few counts of this clonotype. V and J are TRBV11-2 and TRBJ1-3; D is ambiguous. The CDR3 is made up of 18 amino acids. The V and J ends lost 3 bases and 0 bases respectively, with 18 bases between them. From germline, CDR1 is SGHAT and CDR2 FQNNGV. The CDR3 reads CASSFFVNFLPSGNTIYF. CDR3 sequence (DNA): TGTGCCAGCAGCTTTTTCGTTAACTTTCTCCCCTCTGGAAACACCATATATTTT.

This clonotype has more than one count but fewer than ten. The gene calls are TRBV9 and TRBJ1-1; a weak D match, TRBD1 (6 bases). CDR1 SGDLS and CDR2 YYNGEE come from the germline V gene. The CDR3 loop spans 14 amino acids. Deletions cut 7 bases from V and 4 bases from J, with 17 bases between. The CDR3 loop is CASGAGGAATEAFF. The CDR3 DNA is TGTGCCAGCGGAGCGGGGGGCGCGGCCACTGAAGCTTTCTTT.

This clonotype was detected a few times. The chain combines TRBV7-8 with TRBJ1-1; D call uncertain. V lost 8 bases, J lost 1 base, and 17 bases lay in between. CDR3 length equals 15 residues. Germline V lookup: CDR1 SGHVS, CDR2 FQNEAQ. The CDR3: CASSPGLLGNTEAFF. Here the CDR3 DNA reads TGTGCCAGCTCTCCCGGGTTATTGGGGAACACTGAAGCTTTCTTT.

This clonotype was detected only a few times. This chain joins TRBV10-3 and TRBJ2-5, with D possibly being TRBD2 (5 bases). Germline CDR1 ENHRY, CDR2 SYGVKD. The V end lost 6 bases, the J end lost 1 base, and 18 bases lay between the germline ends. The CDR3 contains 16 residues. The CDR3 is CAISRARGVGQETQYF. CDR3 DNA sequence: TGTGCCATCAGCCGAGCTCGGGGAGTCGGCCAAGAGACCCAGTACTTC.

The chain uses TRBV7-2 and TRBJ2-5, with 9 bases aligning to TRBD2. The CDR3 runs 16 residues. CDR1 is SGHTA and CDR2 is FQGNSA in the germline V gene. V was clipped by 1 base and J by 2 bases; unmatched bases: 5. In DNA, the CDR3 is TGTGCCAGCAGCTTAGAGCTAGCGGGGTATCAAGAGACCCAGTACTTC. Amino acids: CASSLELAGYQETQYF. Full variable domain (outside the CDR3, taken from reference TRBV7-2 and TRBJ2-5): GAGVSQSPSNKVTEKGKDVELRCDPISGHTALYWYRQSLGQGLEFLIYFQGNSAPDKSGLPSDRFSAERTGGSVSTLTIQRTQQEDSAVYLCASSLELAGYQETQYFGPGTRLLVL.

This clonotype was observed many times. The chain employs TRBV24-1 and TRBJ2-5; D gene uncertain. From germline, CDR1 is KGHDR and CDR2 SFDVKD. V was pared by 9 bases and J by 5 bases, with 9 bases between. The CDR3 extends over 11 amino acids. CDR3: CATEGDETQYF. The CDR3 DNA reads as TGTGCCACCGAAGGAGACGAGACCCAGTACTTC.